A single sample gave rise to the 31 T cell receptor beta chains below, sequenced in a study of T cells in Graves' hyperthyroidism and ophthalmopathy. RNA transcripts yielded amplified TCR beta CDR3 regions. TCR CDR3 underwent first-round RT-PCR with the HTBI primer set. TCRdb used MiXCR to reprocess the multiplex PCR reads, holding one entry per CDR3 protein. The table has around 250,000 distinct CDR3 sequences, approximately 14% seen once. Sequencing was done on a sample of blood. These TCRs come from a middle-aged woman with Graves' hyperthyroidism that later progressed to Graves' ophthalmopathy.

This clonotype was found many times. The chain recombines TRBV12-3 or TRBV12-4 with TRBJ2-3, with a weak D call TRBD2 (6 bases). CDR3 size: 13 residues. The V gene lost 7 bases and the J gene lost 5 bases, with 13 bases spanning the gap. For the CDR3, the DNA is TGTGCCAGCAACCCGTGGGGAGGAGATACGCAGTATTTT. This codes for CASNPWGGDTQYF.

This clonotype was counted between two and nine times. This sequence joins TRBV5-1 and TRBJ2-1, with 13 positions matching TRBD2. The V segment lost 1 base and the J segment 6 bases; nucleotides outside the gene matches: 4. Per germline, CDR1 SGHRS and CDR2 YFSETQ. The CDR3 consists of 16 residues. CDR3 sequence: CASSLRGLAGINEQFF. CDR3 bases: TGCGCCAGCAGCTTGAGGGGACTAGCGGGGATCAATGAGCAGTTCTTC.

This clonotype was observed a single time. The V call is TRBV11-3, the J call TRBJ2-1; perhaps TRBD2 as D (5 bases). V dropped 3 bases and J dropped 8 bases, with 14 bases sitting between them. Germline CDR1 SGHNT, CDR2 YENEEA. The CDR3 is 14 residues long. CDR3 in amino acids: CASSLSGGDDEQFF. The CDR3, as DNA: TGTGCCAGCAGCTTGAGTGGAGGTGATGATGAGCAGTTCTTC.

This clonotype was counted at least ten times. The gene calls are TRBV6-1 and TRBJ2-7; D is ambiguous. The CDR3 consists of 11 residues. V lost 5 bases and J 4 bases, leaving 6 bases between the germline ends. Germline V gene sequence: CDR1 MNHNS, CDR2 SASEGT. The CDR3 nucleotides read TGTGCCAGCAGTAAACGATACGAGCAGTACTTC. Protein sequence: CASSKRYEQYF.

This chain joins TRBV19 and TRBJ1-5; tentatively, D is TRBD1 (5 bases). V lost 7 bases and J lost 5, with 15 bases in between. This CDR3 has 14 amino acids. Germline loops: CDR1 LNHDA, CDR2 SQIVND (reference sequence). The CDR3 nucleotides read TGTGCCAGTACCAGGAGGGGATTAGATCAGCCCCAGCATTTT. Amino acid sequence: CASTRRGLDQPQHF. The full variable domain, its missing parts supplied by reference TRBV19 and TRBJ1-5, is DGGITQSPKYLFRKEGQNVTLSCEQNLNHDAMYWYRQDPGQGLRLIYYSQIVNDFQKGDIAEGYSVSREKKESFPLTVTSAQKNPTAFYLCASTRRGLDQPQHFGDGTRLSIL.

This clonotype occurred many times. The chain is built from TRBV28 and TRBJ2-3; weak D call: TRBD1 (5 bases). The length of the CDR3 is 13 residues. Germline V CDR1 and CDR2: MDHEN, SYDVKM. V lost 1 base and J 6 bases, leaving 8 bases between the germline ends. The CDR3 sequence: CASSLSAGDTQYF. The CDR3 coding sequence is TGTGCCAGCAGTTTATCAGCAGGGGATACGCAGTATTTT.

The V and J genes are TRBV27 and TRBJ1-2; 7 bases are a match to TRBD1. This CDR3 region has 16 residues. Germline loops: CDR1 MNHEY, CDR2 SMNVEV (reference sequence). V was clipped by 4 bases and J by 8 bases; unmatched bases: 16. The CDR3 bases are TGTGCCAGCAGTTCCTCCCAACAGGGGCATCGGAGGGGCTACACCTTC. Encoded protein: CASSSSQQGHRRGYTF.

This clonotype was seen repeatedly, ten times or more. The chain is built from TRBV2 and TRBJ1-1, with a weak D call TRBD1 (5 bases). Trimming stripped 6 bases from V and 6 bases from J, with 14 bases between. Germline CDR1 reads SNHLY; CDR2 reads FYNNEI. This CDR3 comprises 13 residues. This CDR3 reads CASRGLLSAEAFF. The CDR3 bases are TGTGCCAGCAGGGGACTCCTTAGCGCTGAAGCTTTCTTT.

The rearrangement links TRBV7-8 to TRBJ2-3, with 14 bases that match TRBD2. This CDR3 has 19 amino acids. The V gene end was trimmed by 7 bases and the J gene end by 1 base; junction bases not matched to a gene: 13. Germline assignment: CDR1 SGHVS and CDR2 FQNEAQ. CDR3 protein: CASNPPGLAGVRGTDTQYF. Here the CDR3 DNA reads TGTGCCAGCAACCCACCGGGACTAGCGGGAGTTCGGGGCACAGATACGCAGTATTTT. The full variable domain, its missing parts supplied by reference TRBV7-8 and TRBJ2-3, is GAGVSQSPRYKVAKRGQDVALRCDPISGHVSLFWYQQALGQGPEFLTYFQNEAQLDKSGLPSDRFFAERPEGSVSTLKIQRTQQEDSAVYLCASNPPGLAGVRGTDTQYFGPGTRLTVL.

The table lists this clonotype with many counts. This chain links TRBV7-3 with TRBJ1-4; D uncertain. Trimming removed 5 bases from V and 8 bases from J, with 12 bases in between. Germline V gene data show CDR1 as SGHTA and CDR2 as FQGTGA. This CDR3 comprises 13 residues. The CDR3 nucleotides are TGTGCCAGCAGCCCCCCACCGGGGGAAAAACTGTTTTTT. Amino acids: CASSPPPGEKLFF.

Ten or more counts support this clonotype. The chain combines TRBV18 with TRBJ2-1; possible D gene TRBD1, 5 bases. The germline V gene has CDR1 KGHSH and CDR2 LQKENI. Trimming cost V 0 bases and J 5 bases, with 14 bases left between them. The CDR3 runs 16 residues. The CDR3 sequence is CASSPPQGVVNNEQFF. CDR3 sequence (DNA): TGTGCCAGCTCACCACCTCAGGGCGTCGTTAACAATGAGCAGTTCTTC.

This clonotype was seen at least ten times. CDR3 amino acids: CASSQDPSTVYSNQPQHF. In nucleotides, the CDR3 is TGCGCCAGCAGCCAAGATCCCTCGACAGTCTATAGCAATCAGCCCCAGCATTTT. V gene TRBV4-1 combines with J gene TRBJ1-5, with a possible D match to TRBD1 (5 bases). Trimming removed 0 bases at V and 0 bases at J, with 15 bases between. CDR1 and CDR2 from the germline V gene are MGHRA and YSYEKL. This CDR3 is built from 18 residues.

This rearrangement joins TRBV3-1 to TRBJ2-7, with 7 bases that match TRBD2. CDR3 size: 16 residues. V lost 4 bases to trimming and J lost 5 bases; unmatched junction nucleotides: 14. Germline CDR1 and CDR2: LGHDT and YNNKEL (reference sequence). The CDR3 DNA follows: TGTGCCAGCAGCCGGCTTCTGGGAGGGATGTTTAACGAGCAGTACTTC. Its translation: CASSRLLGGMFNEQYF.

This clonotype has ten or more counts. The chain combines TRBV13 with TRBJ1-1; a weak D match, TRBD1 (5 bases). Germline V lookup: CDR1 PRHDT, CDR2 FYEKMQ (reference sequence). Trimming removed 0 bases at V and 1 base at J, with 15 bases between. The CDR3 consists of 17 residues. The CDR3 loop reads CASSLGRGFGRNTEAFF. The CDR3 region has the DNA TGTGCCAGCAGCTTAGGCCGGGGGTTTGGGAGGAACACTGAAGCTTTCTTT.

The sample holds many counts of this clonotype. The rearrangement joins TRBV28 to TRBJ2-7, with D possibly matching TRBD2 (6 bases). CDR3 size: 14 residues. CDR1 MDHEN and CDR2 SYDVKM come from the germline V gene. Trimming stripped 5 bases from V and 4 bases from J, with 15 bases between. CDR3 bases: TGTGCCAGCAGTCCTTACCGGGAGAGTTACGAGCAGTACTTC. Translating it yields CASSPYRESYEQYF.

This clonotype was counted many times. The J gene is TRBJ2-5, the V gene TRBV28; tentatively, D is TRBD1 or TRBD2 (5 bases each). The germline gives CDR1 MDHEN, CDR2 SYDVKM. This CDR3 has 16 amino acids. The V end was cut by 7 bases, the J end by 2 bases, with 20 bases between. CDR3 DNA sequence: TGTGCCAGCAAACAACTAGGGAAGGGGCGACAAGAGACCCAGTACTTC. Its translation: CASKQLGKGRQETQYF.

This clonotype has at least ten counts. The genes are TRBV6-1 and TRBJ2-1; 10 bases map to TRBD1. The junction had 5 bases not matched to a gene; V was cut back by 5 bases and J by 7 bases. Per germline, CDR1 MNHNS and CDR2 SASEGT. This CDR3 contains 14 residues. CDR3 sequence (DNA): TGTGCCAGCAGTATCGGGACAGGGGTAAATGAGCAGTTCTTC. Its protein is CASSIGTGVNEQFF.

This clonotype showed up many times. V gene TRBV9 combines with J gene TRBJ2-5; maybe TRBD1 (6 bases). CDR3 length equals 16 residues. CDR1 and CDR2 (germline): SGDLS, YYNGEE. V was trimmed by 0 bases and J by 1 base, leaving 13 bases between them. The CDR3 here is CASSVERTAVQETQYF. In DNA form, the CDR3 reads TGTGCCAGCAGCGTAGAAAGGACAGCTGTCCAAGAGACCCAGTACTTC.

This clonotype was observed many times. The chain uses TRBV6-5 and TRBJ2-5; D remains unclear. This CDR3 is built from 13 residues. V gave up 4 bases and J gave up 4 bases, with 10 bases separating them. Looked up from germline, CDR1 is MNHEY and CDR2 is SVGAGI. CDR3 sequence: CASSFFPGETQYF. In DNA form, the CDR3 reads TGTGCCAGCAGTTTTTTTCCCGGAGAGACCCAGTACTTC.

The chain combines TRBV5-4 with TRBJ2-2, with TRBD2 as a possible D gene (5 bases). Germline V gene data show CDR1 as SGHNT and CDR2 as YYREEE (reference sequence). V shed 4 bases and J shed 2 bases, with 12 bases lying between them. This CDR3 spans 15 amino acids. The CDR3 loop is CASSHRERNTGELFF. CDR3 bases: TGTGCCAGCAGCCATCGGGAAAGAAACACCGGGGAGCTGTTTTTT.

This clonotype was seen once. DNA for the CDR3: TGTGCCAGCAGCGCGACAGGGGGCTTGGAAGCTTTCTTT. It translates to CASSATGGLEAFF. J is TRBJ1-1 and V is TRBV6-1; 10 nucleotides match TRBD1. The CDR3 runs to 13 residues. V gave up 6 bases and J gave up 8 bases; unmatched junction bases: 6. Germline CDR1 and CDR2: MNHNS and SASEGT.

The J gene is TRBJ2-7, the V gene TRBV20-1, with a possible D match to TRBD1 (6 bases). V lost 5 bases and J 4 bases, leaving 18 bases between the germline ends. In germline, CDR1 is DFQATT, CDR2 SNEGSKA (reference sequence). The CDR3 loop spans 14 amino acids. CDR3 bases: TGCAGTGCTCCCCAGACAGGAATTCGGTACGAGCAGTACTTC. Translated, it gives CSAPQTGIRYEQYF.

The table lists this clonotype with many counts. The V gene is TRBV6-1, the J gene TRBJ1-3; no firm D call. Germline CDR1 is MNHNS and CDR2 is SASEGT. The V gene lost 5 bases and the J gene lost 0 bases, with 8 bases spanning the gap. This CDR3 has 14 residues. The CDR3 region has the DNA TGTGCCAGCAGTCGAACTTTCTCTGGAAACACCATATATTTT. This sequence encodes CASSRTFSGNTIYF.

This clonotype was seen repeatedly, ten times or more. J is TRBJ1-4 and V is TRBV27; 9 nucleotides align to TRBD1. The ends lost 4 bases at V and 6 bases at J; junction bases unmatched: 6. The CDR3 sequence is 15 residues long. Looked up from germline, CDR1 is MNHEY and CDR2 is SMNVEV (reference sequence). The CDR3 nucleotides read TGTGCCAGCAGTTCGCGACAGGGGGTAGATGAAAAACTGTTTTTT. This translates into CASSSRQGVDEKLFF.

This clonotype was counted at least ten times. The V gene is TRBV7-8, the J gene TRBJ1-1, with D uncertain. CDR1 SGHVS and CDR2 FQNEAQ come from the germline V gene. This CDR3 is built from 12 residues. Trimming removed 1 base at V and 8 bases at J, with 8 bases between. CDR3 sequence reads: CASSLVPGEAFF. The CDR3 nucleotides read TGTGCCAGCAGCTTAGTTCCCGGGGAAGCTTTCTTT.

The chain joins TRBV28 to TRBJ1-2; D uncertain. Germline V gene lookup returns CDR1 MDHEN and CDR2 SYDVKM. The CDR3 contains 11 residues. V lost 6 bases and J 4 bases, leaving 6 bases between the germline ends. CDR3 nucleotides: TGTGCCAGCAGAACGACCTATGGCTACACCTTC. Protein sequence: CASRTTYGYTF.

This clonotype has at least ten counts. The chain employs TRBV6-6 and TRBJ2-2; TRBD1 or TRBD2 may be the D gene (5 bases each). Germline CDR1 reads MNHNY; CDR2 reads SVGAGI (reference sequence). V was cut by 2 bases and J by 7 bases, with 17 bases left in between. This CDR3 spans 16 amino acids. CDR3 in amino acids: CASSYRGERAIGELFF. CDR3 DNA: TGTGCCAGCAGTTACCGGGGCGAACGAGCCATCGGGGAGCTGTTTTTT.

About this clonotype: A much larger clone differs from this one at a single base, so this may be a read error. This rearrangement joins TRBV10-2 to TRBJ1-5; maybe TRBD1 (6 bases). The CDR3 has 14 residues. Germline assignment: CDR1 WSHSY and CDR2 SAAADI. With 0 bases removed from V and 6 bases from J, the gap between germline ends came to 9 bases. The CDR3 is CASSESRGGQPQHF. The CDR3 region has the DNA TGCGCCAGCAGTGAGTCCAGGGGCGGTCAGCCCCAGCATTTT.

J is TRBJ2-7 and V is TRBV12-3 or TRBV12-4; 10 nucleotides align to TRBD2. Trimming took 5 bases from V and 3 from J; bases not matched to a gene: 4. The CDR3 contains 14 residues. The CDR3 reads CASSGTSADYEQYF. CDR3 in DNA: TGTGCCAGCAGTGGGACTAGCGCAGACTACGAGCAGTACTTC.

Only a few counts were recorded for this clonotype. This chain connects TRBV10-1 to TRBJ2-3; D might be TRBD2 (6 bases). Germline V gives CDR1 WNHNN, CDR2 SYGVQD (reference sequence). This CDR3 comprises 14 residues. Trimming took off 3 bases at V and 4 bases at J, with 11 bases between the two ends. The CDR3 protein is CASSDGSGSDTQYF. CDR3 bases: TGCGCCAGCAGTGACGGGAGTGGGTCAGATACGCAGTATTTT.

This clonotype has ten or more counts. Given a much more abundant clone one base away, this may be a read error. The CDR3 DNA reads as TGTGCCAACATTAGCGGGAATTCCTACAATGAGCAGTTCTTC. Translation gives CANISGNSYNEQFF. This chain links TRBV28 with TRBJ2-1, with 8 bases aligning to TRBD2. Germline V gives CDR1 MDHEN, CDR2 SYDVKM. CDR3 size: 14 residues. With 10 bases clipped from V and 1 base from J, the junction kept 6 bases outside the gene matches.